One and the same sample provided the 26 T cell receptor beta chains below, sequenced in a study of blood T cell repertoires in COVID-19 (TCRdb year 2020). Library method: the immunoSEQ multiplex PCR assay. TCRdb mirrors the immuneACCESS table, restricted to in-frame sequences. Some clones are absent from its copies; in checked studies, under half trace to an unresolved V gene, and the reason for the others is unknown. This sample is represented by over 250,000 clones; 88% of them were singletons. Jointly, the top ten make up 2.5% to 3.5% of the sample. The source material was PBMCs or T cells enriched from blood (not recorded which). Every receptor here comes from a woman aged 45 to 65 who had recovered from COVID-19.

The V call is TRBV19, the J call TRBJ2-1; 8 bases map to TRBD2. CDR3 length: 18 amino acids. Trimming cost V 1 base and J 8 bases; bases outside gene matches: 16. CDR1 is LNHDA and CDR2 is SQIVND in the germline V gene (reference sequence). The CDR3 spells CASSIVFTSGAVIYEQFF. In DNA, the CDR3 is TGTGCCAGTAGTATAGTCTTCACTAGCGGCGCGGTAATTTATGAGCAGTTCTTC.

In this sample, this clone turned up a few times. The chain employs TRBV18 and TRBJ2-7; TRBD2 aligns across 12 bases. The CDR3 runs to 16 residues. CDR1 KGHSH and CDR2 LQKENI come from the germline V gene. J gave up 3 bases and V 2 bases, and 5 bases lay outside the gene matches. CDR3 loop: CASSPGLAGLGYEQYF. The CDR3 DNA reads TGTGCCAGCTCACCAGGACTAGCGGGATTGGGCTACGAGCAGTACTTC.

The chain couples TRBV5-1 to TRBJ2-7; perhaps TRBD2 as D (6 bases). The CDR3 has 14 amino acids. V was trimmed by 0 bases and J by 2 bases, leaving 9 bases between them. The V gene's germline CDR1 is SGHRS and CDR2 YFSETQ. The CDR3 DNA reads TGCGCCAGCAGCTTGGAGGGACTTCCCTACGAGCAGTACTTC. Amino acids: CASSLEGLPYEQYF.

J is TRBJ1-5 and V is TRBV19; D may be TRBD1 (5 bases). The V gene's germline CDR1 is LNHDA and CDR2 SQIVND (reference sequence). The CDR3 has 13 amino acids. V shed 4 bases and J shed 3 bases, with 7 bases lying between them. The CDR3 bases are TGTGCCAGTAGTAAACAGGTCAATCAGCCCCAGCATTTT. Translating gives CASSKQVNQPQHF.

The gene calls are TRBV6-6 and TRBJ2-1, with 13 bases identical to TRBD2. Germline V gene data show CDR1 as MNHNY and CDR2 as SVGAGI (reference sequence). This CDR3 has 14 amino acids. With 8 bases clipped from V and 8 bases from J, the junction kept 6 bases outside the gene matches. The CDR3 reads CASGLAGEIDEQFF. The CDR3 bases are TGTGCCAGCGGACTAGCGGGAGAGATAGATGAGCAGTTCTTC.

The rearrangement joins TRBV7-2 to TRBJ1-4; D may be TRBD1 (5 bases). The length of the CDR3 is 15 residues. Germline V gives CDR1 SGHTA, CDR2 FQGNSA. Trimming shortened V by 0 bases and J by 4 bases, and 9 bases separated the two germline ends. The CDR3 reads CASSLAFRDNEKLFF. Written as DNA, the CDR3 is TGTGCCAGCAGCTTAGCTTTCAGGGATAATGAAAAACTGTTTTTT.

CDR3 in amino acids: CAWREQGSYGYTF. DNA of the CDR3: TGTGCCTGGAGAGAACAGGGTAGCTATGGCTACACCTTC. The chain couples TRBV30 to TRBJ1-2, with D tentatively TRBD1 (6 bases). V was pared by 3 bases and J by 4 bases, with 12 bases between. The CDR3 is made up of 13 amino acids. Germline V CDR1 and CDR2: GTSNPN, SVGIG (reference sequence).

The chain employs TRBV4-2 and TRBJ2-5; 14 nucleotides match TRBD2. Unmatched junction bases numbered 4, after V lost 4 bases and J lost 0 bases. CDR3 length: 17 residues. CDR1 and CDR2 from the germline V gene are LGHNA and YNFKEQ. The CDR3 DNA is TGTGCCAGCAGCCCCGGACTAGCGGGAGGCTACCAAGAGACCCAGTACTTC. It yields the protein CASSPGLAGGYQETQYF.

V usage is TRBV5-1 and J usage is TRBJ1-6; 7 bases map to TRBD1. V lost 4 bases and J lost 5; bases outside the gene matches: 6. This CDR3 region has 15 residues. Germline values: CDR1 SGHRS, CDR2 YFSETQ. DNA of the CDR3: TGCGCCAGCAGCCCCGGGGACAGAGATAATTCACCCCTCCACTTT. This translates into CASSPGDRDNSPLHF. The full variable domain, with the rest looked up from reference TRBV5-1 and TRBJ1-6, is KAGVTQTPRYLIKTRGQQVTLSCSPISGHRSVSWYQQTPGQGLQFLFEYFSETQRNKGNFPGRFSGRQFSNSRSEMNVSTLELGDSALYLCASSPGDRDNSPLHFGNGTRLTVT.

Written as DNA, the CDR3 is TGTGCCAGCAGCAGGTTAGGGGTGGCCGGGGAGCTGTTTTTT. Its protein product is CASSRLGVAGELFF. V gene TRBV7-2 combines with J gene TRBJ2-2; D may be TRBD1 (5 bases). Germline V gene sequence: CDR1 SGHTA, CDR2 FQGNSA. Trimming took 5 bases from V and 6 from J, leaving 13 bases between them. The CDR3 is 14 amino acids.

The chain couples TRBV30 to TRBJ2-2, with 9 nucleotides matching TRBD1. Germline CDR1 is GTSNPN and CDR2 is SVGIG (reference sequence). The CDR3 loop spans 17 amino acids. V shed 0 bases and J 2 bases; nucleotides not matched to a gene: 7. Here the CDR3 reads CAWSVQGASSNTGELFF. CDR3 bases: TGTGCCTGGAGTGTACAGGGGGCGAGTTCAAACACCGGGGAGCTGTTTTTT. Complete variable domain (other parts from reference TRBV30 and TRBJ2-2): SQTIHQWPATLVQPVGSPLSLECTVEGTSNPNLYWYRQAAGRGLQLLFYSVGIGQISSEVPQNLSASRPQDRQFILSSKKLLLSDSGFYLCAWSVQGASSNTGELFFGEGSRLTVL.

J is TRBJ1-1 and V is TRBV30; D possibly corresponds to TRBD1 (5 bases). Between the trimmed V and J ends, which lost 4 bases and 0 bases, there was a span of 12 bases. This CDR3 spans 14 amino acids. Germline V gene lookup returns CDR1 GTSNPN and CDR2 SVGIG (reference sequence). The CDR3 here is CAWTILTVNTEAFF. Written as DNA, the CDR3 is TGTGCCTGGACTATACTGACAGTGAACACTGAAGCTTTCTTT.

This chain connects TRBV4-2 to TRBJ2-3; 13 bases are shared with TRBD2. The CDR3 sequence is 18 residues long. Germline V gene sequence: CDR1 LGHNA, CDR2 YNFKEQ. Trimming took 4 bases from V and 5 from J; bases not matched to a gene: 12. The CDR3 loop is CASSRNRRTSGSLDTQYF. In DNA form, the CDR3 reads TGTGCCAGCAGCCGAAATCGCCGGACTAGCGGGAGTTTAGATACGCAGTATTTT.

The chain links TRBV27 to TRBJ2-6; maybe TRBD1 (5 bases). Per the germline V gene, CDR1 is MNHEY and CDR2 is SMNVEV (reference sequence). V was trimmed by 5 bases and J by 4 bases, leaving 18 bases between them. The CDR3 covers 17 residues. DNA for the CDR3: TGTGCCAGCAGTGGACACAAACAAAGTGGCGGGGCCAACGTCCTGACTTTC. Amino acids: CASSGHKQSGGANVLTF.

In DNA, the CDR3 is TGTGCCAGCAGGGGACAGGGGATAGATACGCAGTATTTT. This codes for CASRGQGIDTQYF. J is TRBJ2-3 and V is TRBV11-2, with 10 nucleotides matching TRBD1. This CDR3 is built from 13 residues. V lost 6 bases to trimming and J lost 5 bases; unmatched junction nucleotides: 2. Germline V lookup: CDR1 SGHAT, CDR2 FQNNGV.

The CDR3 loop is CASSLVGTDTQYF. The CDR3 region has the DNA TGTGCCAGCAGCTTAGTAGGCACAGATACGCAGTATTTT. This chain connects TRBV7-2 to TRBJ2-3; D is ambiguous. Looked up from germline, CDR1 is SGHTA and CDR2 is FQGNSA. The CDR3 spans 13 residues. V was pared by 1 base and J by 1 base, with 3 bases between.

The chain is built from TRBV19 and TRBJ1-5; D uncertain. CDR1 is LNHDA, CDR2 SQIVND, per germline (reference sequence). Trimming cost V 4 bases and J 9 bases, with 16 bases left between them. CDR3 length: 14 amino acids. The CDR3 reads CASSSPAPAGPQHF. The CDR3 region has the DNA TGTGCCAGTAGTAGTCCCGCTCCCGCCGGGCCCCAGCATTTT.

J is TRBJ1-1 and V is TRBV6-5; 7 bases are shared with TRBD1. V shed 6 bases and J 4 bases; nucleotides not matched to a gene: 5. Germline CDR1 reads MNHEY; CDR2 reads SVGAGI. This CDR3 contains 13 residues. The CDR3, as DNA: TGTGCCAGCAGACCGACAGGGACCACTGAAGCTTTCTTT. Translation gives CASRPTGTTEAFF.

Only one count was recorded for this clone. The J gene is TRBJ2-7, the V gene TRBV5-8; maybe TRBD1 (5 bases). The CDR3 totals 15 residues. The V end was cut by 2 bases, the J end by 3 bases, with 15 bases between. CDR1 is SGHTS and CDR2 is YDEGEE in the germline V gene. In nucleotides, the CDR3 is TGTGCCAGCAGCTTTTGGGGCGTCCGAGACTACGAGCAGTACTTC. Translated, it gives CASSFWGVRDYEQYF. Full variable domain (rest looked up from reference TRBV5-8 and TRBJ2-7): EAGVTQSPTHLIKTRGQQATLRCSPISGHTSVYWYQQALGLGLQFLLWYDEGEERNRGNFPPRFSGRQFPNYSSELNVNALELEDSALYLCASSFWGVRDYEQYFGPGTRLTVT.

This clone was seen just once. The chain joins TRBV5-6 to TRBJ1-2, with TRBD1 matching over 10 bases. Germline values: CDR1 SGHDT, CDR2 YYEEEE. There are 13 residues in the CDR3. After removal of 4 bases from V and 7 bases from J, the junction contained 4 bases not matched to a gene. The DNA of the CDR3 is TGTGCCAGCAGCCTCCGGGACAGGGGTGGCTACACCTTC. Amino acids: CASSLRDRGGYTF.

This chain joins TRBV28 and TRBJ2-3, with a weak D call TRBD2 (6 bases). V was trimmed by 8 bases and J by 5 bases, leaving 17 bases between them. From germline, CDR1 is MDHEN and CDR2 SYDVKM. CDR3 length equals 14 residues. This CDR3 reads CASAGGTSVDTQYF. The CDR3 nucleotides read TGTGCCAGCGCGGGCGGGACGAGCGTAGATACGCAGTATTTT. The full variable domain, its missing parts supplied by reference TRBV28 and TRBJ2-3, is DVKVTQSSRYLVKRTGEKVFLECVQDMDHENMFWYRQDPGLGLRLIYFSYDVKMKEKGDIPEGYSVSREKKERFSLILESASTNQTSMYLCASAGGTSVDTQYFGPGTRLTVL.

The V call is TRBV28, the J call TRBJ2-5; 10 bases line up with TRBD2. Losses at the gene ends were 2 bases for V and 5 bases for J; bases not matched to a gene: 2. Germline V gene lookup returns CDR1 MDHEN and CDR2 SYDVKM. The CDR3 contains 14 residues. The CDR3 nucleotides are TGTGCCAGCAGTTTACAGCGGGGGGGGGAGACCCAGTACTTC. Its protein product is CASSLQRGGETQYF.

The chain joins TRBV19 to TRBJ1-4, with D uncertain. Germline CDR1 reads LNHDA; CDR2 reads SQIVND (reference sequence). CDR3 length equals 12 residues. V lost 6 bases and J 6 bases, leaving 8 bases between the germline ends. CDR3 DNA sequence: TGTGCCAGTAGGATGGAGGATGAAAAACTGTTTTTT. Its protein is CASRMEDEKLFF.

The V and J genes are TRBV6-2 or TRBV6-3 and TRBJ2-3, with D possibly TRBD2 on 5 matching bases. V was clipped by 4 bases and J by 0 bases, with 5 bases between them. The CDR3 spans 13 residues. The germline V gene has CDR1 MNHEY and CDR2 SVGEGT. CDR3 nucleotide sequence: TGTGCCAGCAGTTGGACTAGCACAGATACGCAGTATTTT. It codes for CASSWTSTDTQYF.

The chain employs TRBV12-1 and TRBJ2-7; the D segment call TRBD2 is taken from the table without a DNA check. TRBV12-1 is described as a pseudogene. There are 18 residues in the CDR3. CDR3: CASSFSYYRGAKSYEQYF. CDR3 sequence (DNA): TGTGCCAGCAGCTTTTCTTACTATCGGGGGGCAAAATCCTACGAGCAGTACTTC.

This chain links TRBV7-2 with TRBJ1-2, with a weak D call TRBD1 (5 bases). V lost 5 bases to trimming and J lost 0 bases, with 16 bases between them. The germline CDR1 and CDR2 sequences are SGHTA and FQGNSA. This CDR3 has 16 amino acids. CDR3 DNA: TGTGCCAGCAGCCATTCGGGGGGGAAGACTAACTATGGCTACACCTTC. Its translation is CASSHSGGKTNYGYTF.